The subject of this entry is one TCR beta chain. No antigen is known for it. Base qualities are not at hand, and no much larger clone is one base apart. The data stem from a study of T cells in localized non-small cell lung cancer (dated by TCRdb to 2018 to 2021). In the study overall: T cell repertoires of 200 to 250 early-stage NSCLC patients were analyzed, with tumors being compared against uninvolved tumor-adjacent lungs. NSCLC patients had a mean age of roughly 66 years, and 120 to 150 were male and 107 female. All 230 or so NSCLC patients in the cohort were treatment-naive and had localized lung tumors that were resected.

Overall results and qualifications from the work: Uninvolved tumor-adjacent lung showed the highest T cell clonality, higher than tumor, which suggests more focused antigenic responses in the adjacent lung. Multi-region tumor sequencing was not performed, so intratumor heterogeneity could not be excluded. Higher T cell density in blood was associated with longer overall survival, whereas higher clonality in adjacent lung was associated with shorter survival. Because the study design was exploratory, TCR variables were selected using unadjusted p-values without false-discovery rate correction. A median of roughly 58 of the top 100 tumor clones were detected in paired uninvolved adjacent lung, and some 29 of these tumor clones were also found among the top 100 clones of the paired uninvolved adjacent lung.

CDR3 length: 13 amino acids, cysteine to phenylalanine. The read is trimmed to its CDR3 DNA, 39 bases read in frame from base 1. Relative to germline, V is missing 4 bases and J is missing 7 bases, with 6 bases of the junction outside any gene match. CDR1 and CDR2 are read off the germline V gene as SGHAT and FQNNGV. The immunoSEQ Assay was used to sequence TCR beta CDR3 regions from DNA. The source study handled its data this way. T cell density was computed as TCR beta template counts normalized to usable DNA estimated by amplifying housekeeping genes. Richness was estimated using the preseqR package, with extrapolation to 400,000 templates for PBMC samples and to 120,000 templates for tissue samples. Clonality was taken to be one minus Pielou's evenness. Tissue-enriched TCRs were identified through differential abundance testing performed on productive amino-acid clonotypes, with a minimum total count of 5 and an alpha of 0.1. The Jaccard Index and the Morisita Overlap Index were used to measure repertoire overlap between compartments. GLIPH clustered TCR beta CDR3s with public tetramer-defined viral CDR3s; viral motifs required at least three viral sequences plus V-gene enrichment. Entries here come from immuneACCESS through TCRdb and include only in-frame sequences with V and J called. Some clones fail to appear in such tables; in the studies checked, an unresolved V gene covers under half of the shortfall, and the cause of the remainder is unknown. V, J and clone size derive from that table, while D and trimming were established from the DNA sequence. The sample has 13,000 to 15,000 clones on record, 80% to 85% of them singletons. More than 3.5% of the sample belongs to the ten largest clones.

At diagnosis, peripheral blood, uninvolved tumor-adjacent lung and tumor were collected and were preserved as a mix of fresh-frozen and FFPE material. For TCR repertoire profiling, blood samples were analyzed in the form of peripheral blood mononuclear cells. Recombination connected TRBV11-2 to TRBJ1-2; TRBD1 matches 7 bases in the middle. This TCR was sampled from a female donor older than 55 with stage I squamous cell lung carcinoma. This sample comprised peripheral blood, obtained before any cancer treatment. CDR3 protein: CASSYTGASGYTF. The sequence in DNA is TGTGCCAGCAGCTACACAGGGGCCAGTGGCTACACCTTC. With all but the CDR3 taken from the reference TRBV11-2 and TRBJ1-2 genes, the full variable domain is: EAGVAQSPRYKIIEKRQSVAFWCNPISGHATLYWYQQILGQGPKLLIQFQNNGVVDDSQLPKDRFSAERLKGVDSTLKIQPAKLEDSAVYLCASSYTGASGYTFGSGTRLTVV.